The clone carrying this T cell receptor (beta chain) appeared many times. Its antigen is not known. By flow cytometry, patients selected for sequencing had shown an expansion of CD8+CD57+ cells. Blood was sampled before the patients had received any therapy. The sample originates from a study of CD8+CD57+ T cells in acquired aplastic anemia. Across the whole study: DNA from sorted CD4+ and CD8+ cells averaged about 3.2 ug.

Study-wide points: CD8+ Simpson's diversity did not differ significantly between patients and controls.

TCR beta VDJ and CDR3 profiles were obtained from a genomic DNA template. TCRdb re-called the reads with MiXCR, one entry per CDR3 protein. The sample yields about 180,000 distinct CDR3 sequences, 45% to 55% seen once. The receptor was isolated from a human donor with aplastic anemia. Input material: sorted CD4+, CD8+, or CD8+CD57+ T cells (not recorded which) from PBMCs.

CDR3 in amino acids: CASSPLGGQETQYF. CDR3 nucleotides: TGTGCCAGCAGCCCCCTGGGAGGCCAAGAGACCCAGTACTTC. The rearrangement joins TRBV11-1 to TRBJ2-5; maybe TRBD2 (6 bases). CDR1 SGHAT and CDR2 FQDESV come from the germline V gene (reference sequence). The V end lost 5 bases, the J end lost 1 base, and 11 bases lay between the germline ends. The CDR3 length is 14 residues.